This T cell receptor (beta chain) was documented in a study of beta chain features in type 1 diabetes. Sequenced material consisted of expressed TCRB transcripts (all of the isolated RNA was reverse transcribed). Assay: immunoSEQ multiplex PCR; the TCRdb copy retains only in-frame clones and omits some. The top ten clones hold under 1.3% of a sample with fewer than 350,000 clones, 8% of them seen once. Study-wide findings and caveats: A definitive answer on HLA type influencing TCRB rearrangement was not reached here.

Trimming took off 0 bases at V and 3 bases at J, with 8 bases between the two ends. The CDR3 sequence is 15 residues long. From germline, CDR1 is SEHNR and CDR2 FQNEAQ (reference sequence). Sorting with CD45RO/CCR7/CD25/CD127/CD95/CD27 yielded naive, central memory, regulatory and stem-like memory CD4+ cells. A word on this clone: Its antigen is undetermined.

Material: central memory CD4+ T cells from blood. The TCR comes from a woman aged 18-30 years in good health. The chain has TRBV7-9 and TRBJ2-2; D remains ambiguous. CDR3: CASSLAQVYTGELFF. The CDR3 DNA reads TGTGCCAGCAGCTTAGCGCAGGTATACACCGGGGAGCTGTTTTTT.